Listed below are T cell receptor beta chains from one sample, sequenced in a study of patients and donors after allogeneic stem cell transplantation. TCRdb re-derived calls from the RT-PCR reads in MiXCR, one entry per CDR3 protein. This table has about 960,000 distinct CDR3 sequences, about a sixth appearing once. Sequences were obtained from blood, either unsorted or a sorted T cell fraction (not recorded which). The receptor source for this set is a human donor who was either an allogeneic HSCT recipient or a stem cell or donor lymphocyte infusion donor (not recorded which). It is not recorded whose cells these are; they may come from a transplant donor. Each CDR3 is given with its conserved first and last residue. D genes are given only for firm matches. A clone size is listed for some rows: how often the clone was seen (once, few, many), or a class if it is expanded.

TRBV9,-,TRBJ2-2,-,TGTGCCAGCAGCGCGGGCACTTGGACCACCACCGGGGAGCTGTTTTTT,CASSAGTWTTTGELFF
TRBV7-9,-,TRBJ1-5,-,TGTGCCAGCAGCCGGACAAATCAGCCCCAGCATTTT,CASSRTNQPQHF
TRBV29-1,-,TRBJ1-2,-,TGCAGCGTTCGGGACGCTATACGCGGCTACACCTTC,CSVRDAIRGYTF
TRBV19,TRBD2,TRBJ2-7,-,TGTGCCAGTAGCGGGCTAGCGGGGAATCAAGCCTACGAGCAGTACTTC,CASSGLAGNQAYEQYF
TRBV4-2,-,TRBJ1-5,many,TGTGCCAGCAGCCAAGCAGGGAGAGGATATCAGCCCCAGCATTTT,CASSQAGRGYQPQHF
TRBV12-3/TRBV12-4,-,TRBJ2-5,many,TGTGCCAGCAGTTTAGTGGGGTGGGAGACCCAGTACTTC,CASSLVGWETQYF
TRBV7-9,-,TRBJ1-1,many,TGTGCCAGCAGCTTCGGGACTCCTGAAGCTTTCTTT,CASSFGTPEAFF
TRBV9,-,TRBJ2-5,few,TGTGCCAGCAGCGTAGAAGGGGGAGGAAGAAGGACCCAGTACTTC,CASSVEGGGRRTQYF
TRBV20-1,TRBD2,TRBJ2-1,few,TGCAGTGCTAAAGCCGGCGGCCTAGCGGCCGATGAGCAGTTCTTC,CSAKAGGLAADEQFF
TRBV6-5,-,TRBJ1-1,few,TGTGCCAGCAGCCTTAAGCACGGTGAAGCTTTCTTT,CASSLKHGEAFF
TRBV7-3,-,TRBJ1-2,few,TGTGCCAGCAGCCCGCAGCCCACAGATTTAATATATGGCTACACCTTC,CASSPQPTDLIYGYTF
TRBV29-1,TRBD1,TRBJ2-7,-,TGCAGCGTAACACCCGGGACAGGGCTCTACGAGCAGTACTTC,CSVTPGTGLYEQYF
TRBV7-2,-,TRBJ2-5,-,TGTGCCAGCAGCTTAGTACAGACCCAGTACTTC,CASSLVQTQYF
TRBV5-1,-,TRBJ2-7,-,TGCGCCAGCAGCTTGCCTGGCCAGTCAACCGAGCAGTACTTC,CASSLPGQSTEQYF
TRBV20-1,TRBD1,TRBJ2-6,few,TGCAGTGCTAGAGCGGGACAGGGGGCGTATGGGGCCAACGTCCTGACTTTC,CSARAGQGAYGANVLTF
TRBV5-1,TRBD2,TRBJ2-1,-,TGCGCCAGCAGCATAATCCGCGGGGGTGGAACCTACAATGAGCAGTTCTTC,CASSIIRGGGTYNEQFF
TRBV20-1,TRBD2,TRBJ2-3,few,TGCAGTGCTTACCGACTAGCGGGCACAGATACGCAGTATTTT,CSAYRLAGTDTQYF
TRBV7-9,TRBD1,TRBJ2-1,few,TGTGCCACCCCAGGGGGCGCTTACAACTGGTCTACCCACCAGTTCTTC,CATPGGAYNWSTHQFF
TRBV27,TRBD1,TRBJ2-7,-,TGTGCCAGCAACCCGGGACAGGGTTATTCCACCTACGAGCAGTACTTC,CASNPGQGYSTYEQYF
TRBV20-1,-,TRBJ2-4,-,TGCAGTGCTGGCCCGGGGCGGGCCAAAAACATTCAGTACTTC,CSAGPGRAKNIQYF
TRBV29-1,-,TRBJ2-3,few,TGCAGCGTTGATGCGGGGCCCACAGATACGCAGTATTTT,CSVDAGPTDTQYF
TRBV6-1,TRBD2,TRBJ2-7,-,TGTGCCAGCAGTGAGGACAGCGGGGGTCACCCCTACGAGCAGTACTTC,CASSEDSGGHPYEQYF
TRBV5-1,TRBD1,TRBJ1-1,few,TGCGCCAGCAGCCTGGACAGGGGAGTAGTTGCTTTCTTT,CASSLDRGVVAFF
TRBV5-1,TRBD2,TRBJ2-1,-,TGCGCCAGCAGGAGGCCTAGCGGGGGGTATTACAATGAGCAGTTCTTC,CASRRPSGGYYNEQFF
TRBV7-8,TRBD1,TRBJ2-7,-,TGTGCCAGCAGCTATAGTTGGGACAGCTCCTACGAGCAGTACTTC,CASSYSWDSSYEQYF
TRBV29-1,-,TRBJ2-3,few,TGCAGCGCTACACAGGGGAGGACAGATACGCAGTATTTT,CSATQGRTDTQYF
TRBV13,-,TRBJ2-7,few,TGTGCCAGCAGCTTTACTGAGGCGGGGACACTTAGCTACGAGCAGTACTTC,CASSFTEAGTLSYEQYF
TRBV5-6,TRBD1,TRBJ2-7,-,TGTGCCAGCAGCTTCGGGACAGTAAGAGCCGAGCAGTACTTC,CASSFGTVRAEQYF
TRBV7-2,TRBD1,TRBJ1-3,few,TGTGCCAGCAGCCGGGACAGGAACTCTGGAAACACCATATATTTT,CASSRDRNSGNTIYF
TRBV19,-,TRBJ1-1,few,TGTGCCAGTAGTATAGATAAACGAGTCACTGAAGCTTTCTTT,CASSIDKRVTEAFF
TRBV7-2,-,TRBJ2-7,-,TGTGCCAGCAGCTTAGAGGCTACCCAGTCCTACGAGCAGTACTTC,CASSLEATQSYEQYF
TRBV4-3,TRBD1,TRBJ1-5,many,TGCGCCAGCAGCAAGGGATTAGAGACAGGGGTACAGCCCCAGCATTTT,CASSKGLETGVQPQHF
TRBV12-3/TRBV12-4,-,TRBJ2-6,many,TGTGCCAGCAGTTTACGGGGGCCCTCTGGGGCCAACGTCCTGACTTTC,CASSLRGPSGANVLTF
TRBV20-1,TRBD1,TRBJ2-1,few,TGCAGTGCTAGCAAAGGAAGGGTTGGACAGGGTTACAATGAGCAGTTCTTC,CSASKGRVGQGYNEQFF
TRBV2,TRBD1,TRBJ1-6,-,TGTGCCAGCAGGGCAGGGGGGAGGAATTCACCCCTCCACTTT,CASRAGGRNSPLHF
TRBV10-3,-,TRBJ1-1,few,TGTGCCATCAGTATGGACGGCCGAGCTTTCTTT,CAISMDGRAFF
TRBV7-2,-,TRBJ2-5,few,TGTGCCAGCAGCTCGGGGGTGATGTACCAAGAGACCCAGTACTTC,CASSSGVMYQETQYF
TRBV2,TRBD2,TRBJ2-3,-,TGTGCCAGCAGGGAGGCTGGACTAGCGGGCCTCACAGATACGCAGTATTTT,CASREAGLAGLTDTQYF
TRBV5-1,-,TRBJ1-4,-,TGCGCCAGCAGCCCGGGGCCCAAAGAAAAACTGTTTTTT,CASSPGPKEKLFF
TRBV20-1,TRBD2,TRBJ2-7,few,TGCAGTGCTGGACCCGGGACTAGGACCTACGAGCAGTACTTC,CSAGPGTRTYEQYF
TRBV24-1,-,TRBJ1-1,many,TGTGCCACCAGTTCCTTCACAGGGAGGGGTACTGAAGCTTTCTTT,CATSSFTGRGTEAFF
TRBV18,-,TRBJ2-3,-,TGTGCCAGCTCACCACCTGATTCAGATACGCAGTATTTT,CASSPPDSDTQYF
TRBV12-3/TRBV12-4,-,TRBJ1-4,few,TGTGCCAGCAGTTTAGAGGGCCTTGGAGAAAAACTGTTTTTT,CASSLEGLGEKLFF